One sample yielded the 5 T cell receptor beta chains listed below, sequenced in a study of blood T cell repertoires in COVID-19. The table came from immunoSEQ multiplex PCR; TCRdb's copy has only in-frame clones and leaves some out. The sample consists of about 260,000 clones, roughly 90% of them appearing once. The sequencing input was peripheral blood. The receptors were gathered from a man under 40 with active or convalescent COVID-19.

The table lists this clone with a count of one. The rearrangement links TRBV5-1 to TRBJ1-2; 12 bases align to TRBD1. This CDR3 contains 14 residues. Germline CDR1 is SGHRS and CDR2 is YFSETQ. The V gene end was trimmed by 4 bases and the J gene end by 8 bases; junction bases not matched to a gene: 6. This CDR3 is CASSTGQGAGGYTF. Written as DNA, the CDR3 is TGCGCCAGCAGCACGGGACAGGGGGCAGGCGGCTACACCTTC.

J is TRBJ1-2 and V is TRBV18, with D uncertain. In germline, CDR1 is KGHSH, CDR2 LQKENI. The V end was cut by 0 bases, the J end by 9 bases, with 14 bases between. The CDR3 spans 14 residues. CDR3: CASSPPLRTGSYTF. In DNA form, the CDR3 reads TGTGCCAGCTCACCACCGTTACGGACCGGGAGCTACACCTTC.

This CDR3 is CASSLVPGQGLYGYTF. The CDR3 DNA reads as TGCGCCAGCAGCCTCGTCCCGGGACAGGGACTCTATGGCTACACCTTC. The rearrangement uses TRBV4-1 and TRBJ1-2, with 9 positions matching TRBD1. The length of the CDR3 is 16 residues. Germline V CDR1 and CDR2: MGHRA, YSYEKL. Trimming took 4 bases from V and 4 from J; bases not matched to a gene: 10.

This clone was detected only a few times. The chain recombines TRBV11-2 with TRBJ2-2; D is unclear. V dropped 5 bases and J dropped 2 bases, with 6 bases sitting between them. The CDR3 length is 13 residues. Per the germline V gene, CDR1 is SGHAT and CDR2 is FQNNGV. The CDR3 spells CASSPFNTGELFF. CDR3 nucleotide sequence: TGTGCCAGCAGCCCCTTTAACACCGGGGAGCTGTTTTTT.

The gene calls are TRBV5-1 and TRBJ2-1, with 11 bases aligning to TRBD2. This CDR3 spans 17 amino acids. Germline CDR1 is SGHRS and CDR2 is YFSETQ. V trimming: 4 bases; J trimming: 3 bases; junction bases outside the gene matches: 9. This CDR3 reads CASSRRLAGGLYNEQFF. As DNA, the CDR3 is TGCGCCAGCAGCCGCAGGCTAGCGGGGGGTCTCTACAATGAGCAGTTCTTC.